This T cell receptor beta chain is drawn from a study of blood T cell repertoires in COVID-19. Study-wide background: Specimens from acute and convalescent COVID-19 originated in the United States, Italy and Spain. PBMCs, B-cell-depleted T cells, or T cells provided the cDNA or gDNA that made up the material.

Recruited during active infection, patients (from Seattle) were subsequently followed longitudinally. Measured with immunoSEQ multiplex PCR; TCRdb has only the in-frame clones, and not every one. The sample lists tens of thousands of clones, roughly 87% occurring once. The clonotype originates from a woman of 80 years or more with COVID-19, enrolled during active disease. Sequenced: peripheral blood.

The CDR3 sequence is CASGSILASDTQYF. The CDR3 DNA is TGTGCTAGTGGTTCCATACTAGCGTCAGATACGCAGTATTTT. The V gene is TRBV12-5, the J gene TRBJ2-3; 7 bases are a match to TRBD2. The CDR3 loop spans 14 amino acids. V shed 4 bases and J 4 bases; nucleotides not matched to a gene: 5. Germline lookup yields CDR1 LGHNT and CDR2 FRNRAP.